This TCR beta chain was sequenced during a study of OX40 agonist ivuxolimab in advanced cancers. Study details: Prior anti-PD-1, anti-PD-L1 or anti-CTLA-4 therapy was allowed; roughly 40% had some.

Generated by immunoSEQ multiplex PCR, the TCRdb table keeps only in-frame clones and is missing some. The sample records more than 50,000 clones, roughly 88% being singletons. Broader study findings: CD8+ T cells (on average) carried more expanded clones than CD4+ T cells. Some nonresponders likewise displayed low normalized T-cell clonal expansion.

Notes on this clone: Its antigen remains unknown.

This receptor was taken from an adult with an advanced solid tumor such as melanoma, head and neck, liver or kidney cancer. The specimen was CD4+ or CD8+ T cells sorted from blood, collected in a trial of the OX40 agonist ivuxolimab.

This chain's CDR3 is CASSNGQPYDNSPLHF. The CDR3 region has the DNA TGTGCCAGCAGCAATGGACAGCCCTACGACAATTCACCCCTCCACTTT. This chain links TRBV11-1 with TRBJ1-6; D might be TRBD1 (6 bases). The CDR3 has 16 residues. CDR1 and CDR2 from the germline V gene are SGHAT and FQDESV (reference sequence). The ends were cut back, 5 bases at V and 7 bases at J, with 18 bases in the middle. The full variable domain, in which reference TRBV11-1 and TRBJ1-6 provide the parts outside the CDR3, is EAEVAQSPRYKITEKSQAVAFWCDPISGHATLYWYRQILGQGPELLVQFQDESVVDDSQLPKDRFSAERLKGVDSTLKIQPAELGDSAMYLCASSNGQPYDNSPLHFGNGTRLTVT.